This T cell receptor (beta chain) was identified in a study of T cell clonotyping in hematopoietic cell transplantation. Looked up from germline, CDR1 is SGHVS and CDR2 is FQNEAQ. Trimming left V 1 base short and J 6 bases short, with 10 bases between. This CDR3 contains 13 residues. Generated by immunoSEQ multiplex PCR, the TCRdb table keeps only in-frame clones and is missing some. Of under 10,000 clones listed, 86% are singletons. The genes are TRBV7-8 and TRBJ2-7; D ambiguous. This TCR derives from a human patient who had an allogeneic stem cell transplant, so the T cells may come from the graft donor. The donor label of this sample is uncertain. Some clones in this sample may be carry-over from other donors' samples. Sequencing was performed on PBMCs, taken 180 days after allogeneic stem cell transplant. The CDR3 protein is CASSLDPVVEQYF. As DNA, the CDR3 is TGTGCCAGCAGCTTAGATCCAGTGGTCGAGCAGTACTTC.